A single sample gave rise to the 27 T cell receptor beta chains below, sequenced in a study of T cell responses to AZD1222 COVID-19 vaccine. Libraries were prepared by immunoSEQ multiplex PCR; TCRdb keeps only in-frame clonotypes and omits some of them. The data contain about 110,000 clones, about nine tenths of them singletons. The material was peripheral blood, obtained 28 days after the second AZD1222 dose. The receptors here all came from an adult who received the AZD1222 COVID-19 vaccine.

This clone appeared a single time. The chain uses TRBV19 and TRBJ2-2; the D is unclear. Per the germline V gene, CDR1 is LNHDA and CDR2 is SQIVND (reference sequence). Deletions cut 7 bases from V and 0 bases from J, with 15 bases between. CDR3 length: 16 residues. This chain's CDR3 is CASTKWSQTNTGELFF. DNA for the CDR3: TGTGCCAGTACCAAATGGTCCCAGACGAACACCGGGGAGCTGTTTTTT.

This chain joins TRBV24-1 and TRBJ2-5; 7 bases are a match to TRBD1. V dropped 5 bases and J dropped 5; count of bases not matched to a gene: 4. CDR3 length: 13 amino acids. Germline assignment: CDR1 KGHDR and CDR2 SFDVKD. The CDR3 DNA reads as TGTGCCACCAGTGGCAGGGGGTCGGAGACCCAGTACTTC. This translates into CATSGRGSETQYF.

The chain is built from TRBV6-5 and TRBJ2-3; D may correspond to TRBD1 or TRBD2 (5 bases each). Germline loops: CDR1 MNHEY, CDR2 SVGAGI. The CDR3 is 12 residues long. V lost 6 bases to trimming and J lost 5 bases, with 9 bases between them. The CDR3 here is CASSGAEDTQYF. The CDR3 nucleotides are TGTGCCAGCAGCGGGGCAGAAGATACGCAGTATTTT.

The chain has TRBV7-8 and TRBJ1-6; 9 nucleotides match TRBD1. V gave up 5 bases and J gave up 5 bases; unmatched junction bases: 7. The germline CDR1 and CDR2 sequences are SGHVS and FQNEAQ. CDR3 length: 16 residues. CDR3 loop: CASSKWDRANNSPLHF. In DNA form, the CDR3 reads TGTGCCAGCAGCAAATGGGACAGGGCCAATAATTCACCCCTCCACTTT.

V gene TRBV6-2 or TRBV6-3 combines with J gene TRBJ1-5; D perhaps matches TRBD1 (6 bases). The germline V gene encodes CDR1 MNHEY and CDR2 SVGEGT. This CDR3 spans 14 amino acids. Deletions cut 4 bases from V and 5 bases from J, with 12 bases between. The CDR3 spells CASSSTDRYQPQHF. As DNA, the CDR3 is TGTGCCAGCAGTTCGACGGACAGATATCAGCCCCAGCATTTT.

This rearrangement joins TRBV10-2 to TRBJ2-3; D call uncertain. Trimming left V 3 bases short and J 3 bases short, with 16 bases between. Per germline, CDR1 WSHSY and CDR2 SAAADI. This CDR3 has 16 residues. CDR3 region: CASSDFQDRATDTQYF. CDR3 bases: TGCGCCAGCAGTGATTTCCAGGACCGAGCGACAGATACGCAGTATTTT.

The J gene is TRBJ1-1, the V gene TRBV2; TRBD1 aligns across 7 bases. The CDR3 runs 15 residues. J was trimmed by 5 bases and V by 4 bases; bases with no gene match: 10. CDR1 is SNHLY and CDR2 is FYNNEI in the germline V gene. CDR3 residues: CASSGIRGSGTEAFF. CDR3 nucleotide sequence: TGTGCCAGCAGTGGTATCAGGGGGAGTGGTACTGAAGCTTTCTTT.

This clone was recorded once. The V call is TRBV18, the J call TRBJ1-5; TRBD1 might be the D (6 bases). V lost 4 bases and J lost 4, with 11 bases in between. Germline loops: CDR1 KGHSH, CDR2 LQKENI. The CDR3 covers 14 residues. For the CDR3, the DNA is TGTGCCAGCTCACGAGCGGGACAAAATCAGCCCCAGCATTTT. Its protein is CASSRAGQNQPQHF.

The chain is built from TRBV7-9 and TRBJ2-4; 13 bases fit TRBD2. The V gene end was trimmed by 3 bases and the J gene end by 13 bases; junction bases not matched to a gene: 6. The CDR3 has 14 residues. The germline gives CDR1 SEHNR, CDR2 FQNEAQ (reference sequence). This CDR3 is CASSLGLAGKSQYF. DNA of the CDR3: TGTGCCAGCAGCTTGGGACTAGCGGGGAAGTCCCAGTACTTC.

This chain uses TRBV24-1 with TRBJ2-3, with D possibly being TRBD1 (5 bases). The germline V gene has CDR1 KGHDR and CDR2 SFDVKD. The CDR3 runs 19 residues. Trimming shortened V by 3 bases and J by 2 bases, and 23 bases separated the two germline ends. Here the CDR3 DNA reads TGTGCCACCAGTGATGCCTCGTTTGGGGCTAGTAGCCCCACAGATACGCAGTATTTT. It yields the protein CATSDASFGASSPTDTQYF.

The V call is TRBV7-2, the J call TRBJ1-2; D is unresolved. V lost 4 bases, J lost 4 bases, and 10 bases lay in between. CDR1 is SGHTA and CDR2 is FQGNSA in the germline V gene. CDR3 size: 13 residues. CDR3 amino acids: CASSSYPGYGYTF. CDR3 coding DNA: TGTGCCAGCAGCTCATATCCCGGCTATGGCTACACCTTC.

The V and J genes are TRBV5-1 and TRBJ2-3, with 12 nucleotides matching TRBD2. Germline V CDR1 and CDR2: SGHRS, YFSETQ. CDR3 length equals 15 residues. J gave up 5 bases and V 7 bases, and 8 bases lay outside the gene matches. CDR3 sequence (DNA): TGCGCCAGCGGACTTCTAGCGGGGGGGCAAGATACGCAGTATTTT. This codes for CASGLLAGGQDTQYF.

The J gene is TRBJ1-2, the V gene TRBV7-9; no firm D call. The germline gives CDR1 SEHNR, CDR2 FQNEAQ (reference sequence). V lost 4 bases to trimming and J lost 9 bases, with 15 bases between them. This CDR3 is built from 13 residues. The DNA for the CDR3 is TGTGCCAGCAGCTCGTCCGGGAGTCTAAGCTACACCTTC. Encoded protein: CASSSSGSLSYTF.

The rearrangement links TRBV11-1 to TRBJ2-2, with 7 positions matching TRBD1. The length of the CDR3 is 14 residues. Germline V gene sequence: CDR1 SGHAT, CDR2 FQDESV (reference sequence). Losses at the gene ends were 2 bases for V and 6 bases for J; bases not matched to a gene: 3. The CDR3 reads CASSLRQGAGELFF. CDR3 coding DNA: TGTGCCAGCAGCTTAAGACAGGGTGCCGGGGAGCTGTTTTTT.

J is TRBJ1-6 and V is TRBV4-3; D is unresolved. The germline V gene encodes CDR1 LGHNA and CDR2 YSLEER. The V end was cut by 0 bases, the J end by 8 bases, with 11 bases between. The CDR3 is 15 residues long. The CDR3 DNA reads TGCGCCAGCAGCCAAGATTGGGCCAGACATTCACCCCTCCACTTT. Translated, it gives CASSQDWARHSPLHF.

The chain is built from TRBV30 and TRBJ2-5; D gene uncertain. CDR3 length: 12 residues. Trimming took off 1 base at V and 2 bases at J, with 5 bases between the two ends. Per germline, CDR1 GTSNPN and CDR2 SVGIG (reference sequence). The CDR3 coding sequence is TGTGCCTGGAGTGAACTGCAAGAGACCCAGTACTTC. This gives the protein CAWSELQETQYF.

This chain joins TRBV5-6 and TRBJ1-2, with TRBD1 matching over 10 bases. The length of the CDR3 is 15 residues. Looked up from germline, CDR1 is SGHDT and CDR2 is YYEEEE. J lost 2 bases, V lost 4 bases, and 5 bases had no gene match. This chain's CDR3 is CASSVDRGRNYGYTF. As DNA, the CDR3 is TGTGCCAGCAGCGTCGACAGGGGGCGAAACTATGGCTACACCTTC.

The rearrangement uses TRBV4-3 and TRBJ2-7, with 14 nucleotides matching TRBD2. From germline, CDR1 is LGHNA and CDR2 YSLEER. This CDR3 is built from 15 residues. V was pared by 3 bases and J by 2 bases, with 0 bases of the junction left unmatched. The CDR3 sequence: CASSQGLAGAYEQYF. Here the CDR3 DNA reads TGCGCCAGCAGCCAGGGACTAGCGGGAGCCTACGAGCAGTACTTC.

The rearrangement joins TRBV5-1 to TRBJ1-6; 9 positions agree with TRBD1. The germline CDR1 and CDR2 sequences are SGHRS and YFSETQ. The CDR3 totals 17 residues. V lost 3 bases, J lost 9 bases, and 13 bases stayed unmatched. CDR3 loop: CASSSRGPGTGSSPLHF. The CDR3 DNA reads TGCGCCAGCAGCTCCAGGGGCCCCGGGACAGGGAGTTCACCCCTCCACTTT.

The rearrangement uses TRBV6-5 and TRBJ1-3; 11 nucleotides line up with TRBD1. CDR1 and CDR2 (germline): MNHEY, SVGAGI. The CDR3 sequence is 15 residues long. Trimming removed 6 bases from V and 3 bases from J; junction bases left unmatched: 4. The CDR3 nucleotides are TGTGCCAGCAGCAGGGGGACAGGGGGTGGAAACACCATATATTTT. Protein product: CASSRGTGGGNTIYF.

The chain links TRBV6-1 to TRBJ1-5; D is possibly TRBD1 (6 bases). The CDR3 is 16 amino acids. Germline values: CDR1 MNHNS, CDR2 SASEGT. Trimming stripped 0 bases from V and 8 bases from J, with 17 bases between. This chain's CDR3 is CASSEAAGGSGEPQHF. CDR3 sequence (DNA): TGTGCCAGCAGTGAAGCAGCGGGGGGCAGCGGGGAGCCCCAGCATTTT.

CDR3 sequence (DNA): TGCGCCAGCAGCCAGGGACAATGGAACACTGAAGCTTTCTTT. This translates into CASSQGQWNTEAFF. The chain joins TRBV5-1 to TRBJ1-1; TRBD1 might be the D (6 bases). CDR1 SGHRS and CDR2 YFSETQ come from the germline V gene. V shed 4 bases and J shed 1 base, with 11 bases lying between them. The CDR3 loop spans 14 amino acids.

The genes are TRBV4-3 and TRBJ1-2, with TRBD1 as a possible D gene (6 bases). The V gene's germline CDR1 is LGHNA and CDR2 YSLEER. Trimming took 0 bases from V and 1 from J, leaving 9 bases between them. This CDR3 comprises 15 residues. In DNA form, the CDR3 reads TGCGCCAGCAGCCAAGATCAGGGGTTTAACTATGGCTACACCTTC. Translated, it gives CASSQDQGFNYGYTF.

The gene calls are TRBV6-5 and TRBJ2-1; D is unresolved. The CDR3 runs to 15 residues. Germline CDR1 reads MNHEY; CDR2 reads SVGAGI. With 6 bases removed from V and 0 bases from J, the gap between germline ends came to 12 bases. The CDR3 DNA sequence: TGTGCCAGCAGAAAAATACCCGGCTCCTACAATGAGCAGTTCTTC. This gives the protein CASRKIPGSYNEQFF.

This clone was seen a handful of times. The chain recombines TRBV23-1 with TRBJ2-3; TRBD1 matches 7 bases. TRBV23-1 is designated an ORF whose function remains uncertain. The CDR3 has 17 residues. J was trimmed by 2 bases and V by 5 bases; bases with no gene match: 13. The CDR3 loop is CASSLTGSSTDTDTQYF. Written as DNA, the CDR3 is TGCGCCAGCAGTTTGACAGGGTCGTCAACGGACACAGATACGCAGTATTTT.

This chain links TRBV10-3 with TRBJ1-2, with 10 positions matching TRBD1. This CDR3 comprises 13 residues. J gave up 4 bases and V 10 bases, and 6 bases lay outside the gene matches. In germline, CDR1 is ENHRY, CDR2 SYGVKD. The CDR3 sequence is CASDRGLPYGYTF. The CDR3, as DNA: TGTGCCAGCGACAGGGGGCTTCCCTATGGCTACACCTTC.

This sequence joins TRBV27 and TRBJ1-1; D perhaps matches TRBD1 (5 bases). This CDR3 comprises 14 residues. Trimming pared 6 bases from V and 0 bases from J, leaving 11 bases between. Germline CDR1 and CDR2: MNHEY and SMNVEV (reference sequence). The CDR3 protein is CASSPWGLNTEAFF. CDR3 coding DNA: TGTGCCAGCAGCCCCTGGGGGTTGAACACTGAAGCTTTCTTT.